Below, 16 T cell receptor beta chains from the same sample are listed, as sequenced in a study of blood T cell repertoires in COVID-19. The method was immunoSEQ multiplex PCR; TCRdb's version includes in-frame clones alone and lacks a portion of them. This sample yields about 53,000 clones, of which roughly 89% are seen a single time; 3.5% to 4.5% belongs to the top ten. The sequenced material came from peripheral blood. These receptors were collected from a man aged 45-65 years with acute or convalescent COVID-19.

CDR3 in DNA: TGTGCCAGCAGCACGACAGGGGTTTGGTGGGGAGCTTTCTTT. Its translation is CASSTTGVWWGAFF. This sequence joins TRBV28 and TRBJ1-1, with 8 bases identical to TRBD1. V gave up 6 bases and J gave up 10 bases; unmatched junction bases: 13. This CDR3 is built from 14 residues. In germline, CDR1 is MDHEN, CDR2 SYDVKM.

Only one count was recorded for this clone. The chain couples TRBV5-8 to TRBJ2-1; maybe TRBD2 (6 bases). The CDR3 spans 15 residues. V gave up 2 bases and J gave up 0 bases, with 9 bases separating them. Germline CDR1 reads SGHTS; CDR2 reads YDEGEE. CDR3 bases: TGTGCCAGCAGCTTCGCGGGGCCCTCCTACAATGAGCAGTTCTTC. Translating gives CASSFAGPSYNEQFF. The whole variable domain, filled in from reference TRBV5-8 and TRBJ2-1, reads EAGVTQSPTHLIKTRGQQATLRCSPISGHTSVYWYQQALGLGLQFLLWYDEGEERNRGNFPPRFSGRQFPNYSSELNVNALELEDSALYLCASSFAGPSYNEQFFGPGTRLTVL.

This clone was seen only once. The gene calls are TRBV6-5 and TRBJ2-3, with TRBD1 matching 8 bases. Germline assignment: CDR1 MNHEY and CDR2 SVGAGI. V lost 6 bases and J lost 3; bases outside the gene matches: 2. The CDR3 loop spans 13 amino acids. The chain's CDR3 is CASRDRDTDTQYF. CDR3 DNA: TGTGCCAGCAGGGACAGGGATACAGATACGCAGTATTTT.

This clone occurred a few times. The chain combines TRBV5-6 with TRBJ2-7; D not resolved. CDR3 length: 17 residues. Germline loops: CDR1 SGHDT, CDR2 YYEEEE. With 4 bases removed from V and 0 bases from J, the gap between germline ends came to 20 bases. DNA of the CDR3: TGTGCCAGCAGCCCAAATCCGGGTCAGACGAGCTCCTACGAGCAGTACTTC. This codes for CASSPNPGQTSSYEQYF.

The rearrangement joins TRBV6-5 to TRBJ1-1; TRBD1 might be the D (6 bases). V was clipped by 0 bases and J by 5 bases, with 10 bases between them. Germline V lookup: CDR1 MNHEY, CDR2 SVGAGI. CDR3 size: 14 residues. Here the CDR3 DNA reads TGTGCCAGCAGTTACTCAGGGACAACGACTGAAGCTTTCTTT. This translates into CASSYSGTTTEAFF.

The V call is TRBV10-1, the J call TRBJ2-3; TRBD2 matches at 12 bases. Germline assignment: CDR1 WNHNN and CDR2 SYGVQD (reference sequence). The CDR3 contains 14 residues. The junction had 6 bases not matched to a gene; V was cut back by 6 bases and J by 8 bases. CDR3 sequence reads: CASSTSGGPLTQYF. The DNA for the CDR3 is TGCGCCAGCAGCACTAGCGGGGGGCCCCTTACGCAGTATTTT.

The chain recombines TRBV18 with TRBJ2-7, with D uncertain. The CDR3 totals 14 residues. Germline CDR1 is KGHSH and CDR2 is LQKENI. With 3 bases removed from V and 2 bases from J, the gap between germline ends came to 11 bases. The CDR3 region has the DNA TGTGCCAGCTCACCCCCAGGTGACACCTACGAGCAGTACTTC. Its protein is CASSPPGDTYEQYF.

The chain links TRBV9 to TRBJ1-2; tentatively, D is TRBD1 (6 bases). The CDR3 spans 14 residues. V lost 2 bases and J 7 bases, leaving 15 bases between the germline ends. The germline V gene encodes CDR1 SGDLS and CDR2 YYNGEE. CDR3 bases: TGTGCCAGCAGCGTCCCCGGGGGGGCTGGTGGCTACACCTTC. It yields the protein CASSVPGGAGGYTF.

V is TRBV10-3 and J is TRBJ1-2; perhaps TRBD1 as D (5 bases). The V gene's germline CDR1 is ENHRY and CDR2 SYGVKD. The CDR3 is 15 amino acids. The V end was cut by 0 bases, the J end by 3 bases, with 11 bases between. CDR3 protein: CAISESGGVDYGYTF. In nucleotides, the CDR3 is TGTGCCATCAGTGAGTCTGGGGGGGTAGACTATGGCTACACCTTC.

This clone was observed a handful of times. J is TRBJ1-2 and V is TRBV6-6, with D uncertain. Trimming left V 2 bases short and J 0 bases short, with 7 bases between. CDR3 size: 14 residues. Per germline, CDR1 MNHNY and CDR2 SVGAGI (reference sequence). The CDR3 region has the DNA TGTGCCAGCAGTTACCTCGACACTAACTATGGCTACACCTTC. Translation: CASSYLDTNYGYTF.

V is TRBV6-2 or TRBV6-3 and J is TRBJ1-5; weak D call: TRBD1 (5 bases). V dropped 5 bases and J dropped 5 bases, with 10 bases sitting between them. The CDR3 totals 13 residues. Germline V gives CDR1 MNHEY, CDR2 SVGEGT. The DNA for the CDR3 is TGTGCCAGCAGTCCCTGGGGGGATCAGCCCCAGCATTTT. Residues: CASSPWGDQPQHF.

CDR3 sequence (DNA): TGTGCCAGCAGGCTGGACAGTTCCACCGGGGAGCTGTTTTTT. Translated: CASRLDSSTGELFF. The chain has TRBV9 and TRBJ2-2; a possible D gene is TRBD1 (6 bases). Per the germline V gene, CDR1 is SGDLS and CDR2 is YYNGEE. This CDR3 contains 14 residues. Trimming cost V 5 bases and J 4 bases, with 12 bases left between them.

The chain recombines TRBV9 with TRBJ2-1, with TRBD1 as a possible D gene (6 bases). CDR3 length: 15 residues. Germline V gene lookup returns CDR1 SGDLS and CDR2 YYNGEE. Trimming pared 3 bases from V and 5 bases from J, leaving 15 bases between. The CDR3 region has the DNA TGTGCCAGCAGCGACAACCGGGACAACAACAATGAGCAGTTCTTC. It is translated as CASSDNRDNNNEQFF.

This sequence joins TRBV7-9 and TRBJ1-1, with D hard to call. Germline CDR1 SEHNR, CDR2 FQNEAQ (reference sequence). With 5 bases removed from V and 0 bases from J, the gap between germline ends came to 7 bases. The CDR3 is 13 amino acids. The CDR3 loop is CASSPILNTEAFF. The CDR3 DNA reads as TGTGCCAGCAGCCCCATTTTGAACACTGAAGCTTTCTTT.

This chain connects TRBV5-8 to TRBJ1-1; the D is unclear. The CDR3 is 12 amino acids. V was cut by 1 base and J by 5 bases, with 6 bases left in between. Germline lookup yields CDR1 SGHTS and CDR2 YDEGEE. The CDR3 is CASSLSVTEAFF. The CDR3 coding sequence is TGTGCCAGCAGCTTGTCGGTAACTGAAGCTTTCTTT.

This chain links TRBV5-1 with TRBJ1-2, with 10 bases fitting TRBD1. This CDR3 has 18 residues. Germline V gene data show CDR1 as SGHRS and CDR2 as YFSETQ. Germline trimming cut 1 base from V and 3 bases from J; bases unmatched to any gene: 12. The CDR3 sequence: CASSLTPGQGYVDYGYTF. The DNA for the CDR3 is TGCGCCAGCAGCTTGACTCCGGGACAGGGGTACGTTGACTATGGCTACACCTTC.